Sequencing of this T cell receptor (beta chain) was carried out in a study of control samples from healthy donors and cancer patients. Using immunoSEQ multiplex PCR, the repertoire was profiled, and TCRdb retains in-frame clones only, with some absent. The repertoire has about 14,000 clones, around 77% of them found once; the top ten carry under 20%. Germline values: CDR1 SGHRS, CDR2 YFSETQ. V dropped 7 bases and J dropped 0 bases, with 11 bases sitting between them. CDR3 length equals 13 residues. The chain employs TRBV5-1 and TRBJ2-7, with no clear D. The origin of this receptor is a female donor with lung cancer. Sample: formalin-fixed, paraffin-embedded tissue. CDR3: CASQDPASYEQYF. The CDR3 nucleotides read TGCGCCAGCCAGGACCCGGCCTCCTACGAGCAGTACTTC.